These 29 T cell receptor beta chains share one sample of origin, sequenced in a study of T cells in localized non-small cell lung cancer. TCRdb keeps only in-frame clones here, not all; method: immunoSEQ multiplex PCR. The sample consists of about 24,000 clones, roughly 90% of them appearing once. Sequenced material: peripheral blood, taken before any cancer treatment. These receptors originate from a man aged 35-69 years with stage III squamous cell lung carcinoma.

V gene TRBV7-8 combines with J gene TRBJ1-2; D is possibly TRBD1 (6 bases). V was shortened by 6 bases and J by 6 bases, with 17 bases between the two germline ends. The germline gives CDR1 SGHVS, CDR2 FQNEAQ. The length of the CDR3 is 14 residues. The DNA for the CDR3 is TGTGCCAGCAGTCCCCGAGGGGGGATACATGGCTACACCTTC. This translates into CASSPRGGIHGYTF.

The chain is built from TRBV19 and TRBJ1-1; D is undetermined. The V end lost 3 bases, the J end lost 1 base, and 12 bases lay between the germline ends. Germline CDR1 and CDR2: LNHDA and SQIVND (reference sequence). The CDR3 is 15 residues long. The CDR3 loop reads CASSIQAVPNTEAFF. CDR3 DNA sequence: TGTGCCAGTAGTATCCAGGCCGTGCCGAACACTGAAGCTTTCTTT.

The chain recombines TRBV6-4 with TRBJ2-3; D may match TRBD1 or TRBD2 (5 bases each). From germline, CDR1 is MRHNA and CDR2 SNTAGT. Trimming removed 6 bases from V and 1 base from J, with 14 bases in between. The CDR3 is 15 residues long. The CDR3 spells CASSFLGPCTDTQYF. CDR3 nucleotides: TGTGCCAGCAGCTTCCTGGGACCCTGCACAGATACGCAGTATTTT.

V and J are TRBV9 and TRBJ2-5, with a weak D call TRBD2 (5 bases). Germline CDR1 is SGDLS and CDR2 is YYNGEE. Trimming stripped 6 bases from V and 1 base from J, with 16 bases between. The CDR3 runs to 15 residues. CDR3: CASTRTPQAQETQYF. The CDR3 DNA follows: TGTGCCAGCACCCGGACTCCCCAGGCCCAAGAGACCCAGTACTTC. The full variable domain, with the rest looked up from reference TRBV9 and TRBJ2-5, is DSGVTQTPKHLITATGQRVTLRCSPRSGDLSVYWYQQSLDQGLQFLIQYYNGEERAKGNILERFSAQQFPDLHSELNLSSLELGDSALYFCASTRTPQAQETQYFGPGTRLLVL.

This clone was found once. This rearrangement joins TRBV28 to TRBJ2-2, with D tentatively TRBD1 (5 bases). V gave up 5 bases and J gave up 0 bases, with 10 bases separating them. Germline assignment: CDR1 MDHEN and CDR2 SYDVKM. This CDR3 comprises 15 residues. CDR3 residues: CASSTPTANTGELFF. The CDR3 region has the DNA TGTGCCAGCAGTACGCCGACAGCGAACACCGGGGAGCTGTTTTTT.

The V gene is TRBV5-1, the J gene TRBJ2-5; weak D call: TRBD1 (6 bases). This CDR3 region has 15 residues. CDR1 is SGHRS and CDR2 is YFSETQ in the germline V gene. With 4 bases removed from V and 2 bases from J, the gap between germline ends came to 15 bases. The CDR3 is CASSSGTPSQETQYF. Written as DNA, the CDR3 is TGCGCCAGCAGCAGTGGGACACCCTCACAAGAGACCCAGTACTTC.

The V and J genes are TRBV4-2 and TRBJ2-3, with 8 bases matching TRBD2. Germline loops: CDR1 LGHNA, CDR2 YNFKEQ. The trim removed 1 base at V and 9 bases at J, leaving 12 bases unmatched. This CDR3 region has 16 residues. CDR3 nucleotides: TGTGCCAGCAGCCAAGCAAGCCGCGGGGGGACGGGGACGCAGTATTTT. Amino acid sequence: CASSQASRGGTGTQYF.

V usage is TRBV15 and J usage is TRBJ1-2, with D perhaps TRBD1 (5 bases). CDR1 LNHNV and CDR2 YYDKDF come from the germline V gene (reference sequence). Between the trimmed V and J ends, which lost 1 base and 5 bases, there was a span of 14 bases. CDR3 size: 15 residues. The CDR3 reads CATSRARGQEYGYTF. Here the CDR3 DNA reads TGTGCCACCAGCAGAGCCCGGGGCCAGGAGTATGGCTACACCTTC.

CDR3 sequence: CASSWGTGYSNQPQHF. The CDR3 DNA follows: TGTGCCAGCAGTTGGGGGACAGGGTATAGCAATCAGCCCCAGCATTTT. This rearrangement joins TRBV6-6 to TRBJ1-5, with TRBD1 matching over 9 bases. Losses at the gene ends were 4 bases for V and 0 bases for J; bases not matched to a gene: 4. The CDR3 is 16 residues long. CDR1 is MNHNY and CDR2 is SVGAGI in the germline V gene (reference sequence).

The chain recombines TRBV7-8 with TRBJ2-5, with a possible D match to TRBD2 (6 bases). Germline V gives CDR1 SGHVS, CDR2 FQNEAQ. The germline V and J ends were trimmed by 1 base and 4 bases, with 16 bases remaining between them. The CDR3 consists of 16 residues. The CDR3 region is CASSLGSGGSVETQYF. Written as DNA, the CDR3 is TGTGCCAGCAGCTTAGGAAGTGGAGGGAGTGTAGAGACCCAGTACTTC.

The V gene is TRBV28, the J gene TRBJ1-3; 10 bases fit TRBD1. Germline V lookup: CDR1 MDHEN, CDR2 SYDVKM. Trimming cost V 5 bases and J 3 bases; bases outside gene matches: 4. The CDR3 has 15 residues. The CDR3 reads CASSVDRGFGNTIYF. CDR3 DNA: TGTGCCAGCAGTGTGGACAGGGGGTTTGGAAACACCATATATTTT.

Regarding this clone: The junction differs from germline at one of its ends, possibly a read error. The chain uses TRBV7-3 and TRBJ2-2, with D tentatively TRBD1 (5 bases). This CDR3 has 15 amino acids. The germline CDR1 and CDR2 sequences are SGHTA and FQGTGA. Here the CDR3 DNA reads TGTGCCAGCGGCTTGAGGCAGGGGAACACCGGGGAGCTGTTTTTT. Protein: CASGLRQGNTGELFF. The whole variable domain, filled in from reference TRBV7-3 and TRBJ2-2, reads GAGVSQTPSNKVTEKGKYVELRCDPISGHTALYWYRQSLGQGPEFLIYFQGTGAADDSGLPNDRFFAVRPEGSVSTLKIQRTERGDSAVYLCASGLRQGNTGELFFGEGSRLTVL.

V and J are TRBV5-4 and TRBJ2-3; 9 bases match TRBD2. Germline V gives CDR1 SGHNT, CDR2 YYREEE (reference sequence). With V trimmed by 2 bases and J by 10 bases, 11 bases remained unmatched. The CDR3 length is 15 residues. In nucleotides, the CDR3 is TGTGCCAGCAGCTTTGGACTAGCGCCGGGAGAGGCGCAGTATTTT. This codes for CASSFGLAPGEAQYF.

This chain links TRBV29-1 with TRBJ2-1; 7 nucleotides align to TRBD2. J lost 3 bases, V lost 1 base, and 3 bases had no gene match. Germline-derived CDR1 and CDR2 are SQVTM and ANQGSEA. This CDR3 is 14 amino acids long. CDR3 protein: CSVEGGTIYNEQFF. CDR3 nucleotide sequence: TGCAGCGTTGAAGGGGGGACTATCTACAATGAGCAGTTCTTC.

The rearrangement uses TRBV11-2 and TRBJ2-2; 7 bases match TRBD1. The CDR3 runs 14 residues. V shed 4 bases and J 5 bases; nucleotides not matched to a gene: 4. CDR1 is SGHAT, CDR2 FQNNGV, per germline. The CDR3 region has the DNA TGTGCCAGCAGCTCCCGACAGGGAACCGGGGAGCTGTTTTTT. The encoded protein is CASSSRQGTGELFF. The variable domain in full, with the rest retrieved from reference TRBV11-2 and TRBJ2-2, is EAGVAQSPRYKIIEKRQSVAFWCNPISGHATLYWYQQILGQGPKLLIQFQNNGVVDDSQLPKDRFSAERLKGVDSTLKIQPAKLEDSAVYLCASSSRQGTGELFFGEGSRLTVL.

J is TRBJ2-7 and V is TRBV6-1, with 8 bases aligning to TRBD1. The germline CDR1 and CDR2 sequences are MNHNS and SASEGT. V shed 5 bases and J 4 bases; nucleotides not matched to a gene: 1. This CDR3 is built from 12 residues. The CDR3 sequence: CASSQGAYEQYF. The CDR3 coding sequence is TGTGCCAGCAGTCAGGGGGCTTACGAGCAGTACTTC.

The V call is TRBV28, the J call TRBJ2-3, with D hard to call. Trimming pared 3 bases from V and 0 bases from J, leaving 19 bases between. This CDR3 is built from 18 residues. Germline values: CDR1 MDHEN, CDR2 SYDVKM. CDR3: CASSFDFRTIPSTDTQYF. CDR3 coding DNA: TGTGCCAGCAGTTTCGATTTCCGGACCATACCTAGCACAGATACGCAGTATTTT.

The chain joins TRBV9 to TRBJ2-5; the match to TRBD2 covers 7 bases. V lost 4 bases and J lost 5; bases outside the gene matches: 2. Germline-derived CDR1 and CDR2 are SGDLS and YYNGEE. This CDR3 has 12 amino acids. This CDR3 reads CASSFGGETQYF. As DNA, the CDR3 is TGTGCCAGCAGCTTCGGGGGGGAGACCCAGTACTTC.

The CDR3 here is CASSLTGTGGSYEQYF. The CDR3 DNA reads as TGTGCCAGCAGCTTAACCGGGACAGGGGGCTCCTACGAGCAGTACTTC. This chain uses TRBV7-3 with TRBJ2-7, with 11 bases aligning to TRBD1. Trimming took 0 bases from V and 0 from J; bases not matched to a gene: 1. Germline V gene sequence: CDR1 SGHTA, CDR2 FQGTGA. The CDR3 spans 16 residues.

The CDR3 loop is CASSLSRDTGELFF. DNA for the CDR3: TGTGCCAGCAGCTTAAGCAGGGACACCGGGGAGCTGTTTTTT. This chain connects TRBV11-2 to TRBJ2-2, with D possibly being TRBD1 (5 bases). Trimming removed 2 bases from V and 3 bases from J, with 7 bases in between. Germline V gene sequence: CDR1 SGHAT, CDR2 FQNNGV. This CDR3 is built from 14 residues.

The chain has TRBV5-1 and TRBJ2-6, with unresolved D. Germline V gene data show CDR1 as SGHRS and CDR2 as YFSETQ. Trimming cost V 2 bases and J 0 bases, with 15 bases left between them. This CDR3 is 18 amino acids long. The CDR3 sequence is CASSFWGVVDSGANVLTF. CDR3 sequence (DNA): TGCGCCAGCAGCTTTTGGGGTGTCGTAGACTCTGGGGCCAACGTCCTGACTTTC.

The chain recombines TRBV9 with TRBJ2-1; D remains ambiguous. The CDR3 totals 12 residues. V was clipped by 0 bases and J by 10 bases, with 8 bases between them. Per germline, CDR1 SGDLS and CDR2 YYNGEE. The CDR3 reads CASSVAFTEQFF. The CDR3 DNA follows: TGTGCCAGCAGCGTAGCTTTCACAGAGCAGTTCTTC.

The chain links TRBV5-1 to TRBJ2-2; 10 bases are a match to TRBD2. In germline, CDR1 is SGHRS, CDR2 YFSETQ. The V segment lost 2 bases and the J segment 0 bases; nucleotides outside the gene matches: 7. This CDR3 is built from 18 residues. The CDR3 spells CASSLTGTSASNTGELFF. In DNA, the CDR3 is TGCGCCAGCAGCTTAACCGGGACTAGCGCTTCGAACACCGGGGAGCTGTTTTTT.

The chain joins TRBV5-1 to TRBJ2-2; possible D gene TRBD2, 6 bases. The germline V gene has CDR1 SGHRS and CDR2 YFSETQ. Trimming took off 0 bases at V and 4 bases at J, with 13 bases between the two ends. This CDR3 comprises 16 residues. The CDR3 spells CASSLEGRGGTGELFF. The CDR3 nucleotides read TGCGCCAGCAGCTTGGAGGGTAGGGGAGGCACCGGGGAGCTGTTTTTT.

This chain links TRBV7-2 with TRBJ1-5; no reliable D call. Trimming cost V 1 base and J 3 bases, with 10 bases left between them. The CDR3 loop spans 15 amino acids. CDR1 SGHTA and CDR2 FQGNSA come from the germline V gene. Here the CDR3 DNA reads TGTGCCAGCAGCTTAGATTCCGCCATCAATCAGCCCCAGCATTTT. Amino acids: CASSLDSAINQPQHF.

This sequence joins TRBV4-1 and TRBJ2-7; no definite D call. CDR3 length: 13 amino acids. Per germline, CDR1 MGHRA and CDR2 YSYEKL. V dropped 0 bases and J dropped 1 base, with 4 bases sitting between them. CDR3 sequence reads: CASSQDGSYEQYF. The CDR3 DNA reads as TGCGCCAGCAGCCAAGATGGGTCCTACGAGCAGTACTTC.

The chain is built from TRBV5-1 and TRBJ1-1; D perhaps matches TRBD1 (6 bases). The germline V gene has CDR1 SGHRS and CDR2 YFSETQ. CDR3 length equals 11 residues. The V end lost 0 bases, the J end lost 11 bases, and 8 bases lay between the germline ends. CDR3 residues: CASSLGGGAFF. The CDR3 DNA sequence: TGCGCCAGCAGCTTGGGAGGGGGGGCTTTCTTT.

The chain uses TRBV2 and TRBJ2-6; maybe TRBD1 (6 bases). The germline CDR1 and CDR2 sequences are SNHLY and FYNNEI. Trimming removed 6 bases at V and 1 base at J, with 10 bases between. CDR3 length equals 15 residues. The CDR3 region has the DNA TGTGCCAGCAGGGAACAGGGTTCTGGGGCCAACGTCCTGACTTTC. Translation gives CASREQGSGANVLTF.

The chain couples TRBV4-2 to TRBJ2-5; D is ambiguous. The V gene lost 0 bases and the J gene lost 5 bases, with 16 bases spanning the gap. CDR3 length: 16 amino acids. From germline, CDR1 is LGHNA and CDR2 YNFKEQ. The CDR3 bases are TGTGCCAGCAGCCAAGATCTCTCCCGGGCCGGGGAGACCCAGTACTTC. Encoded protein: CASSQDLSRAGETQYF.